The 12 T cell receptor beta chains given below trace back to one sample, sequenced in a study of beta chain features in type 1 diabetes. Reverse transcribing all isolated RNA meant expressed TCRB transcripts were sequenced. This table comes from immunoSEQ multiplex PCR, and its TCRdb copy is limited to in-frame clones, with some not included. Here the sample spans 860,000 or so clones, 17% being singletons. The sample was naive CD4+ T cells from blood. The receptors were gathered from a woman under 30 in good health.

The chain couples TRBV9 to TRBJ1-3; the D is unclear. CDR3 size: 15 residues. The germline V gene encodes CDR1 SGDLS and CDR2 YYNGEE. V gave up 4 bases and J gave up 4 bases, with 15 bases separating them. This chain's CDR3 is CASSPQRSGGNTIYF. CDR3 coding DNA: TGTGCCAGCAGCCCCCAGCGGTCGGGGGGAAACACCATATATTTT.

J is TRBJ2-1 and V is TRBV28, with 11 bases matching TRBD2. V lost 6 bases, J lost 3 bases, and 7 bases stayed unmatched. The CDR3 length is 16 residues. The germline V gene encodes CDR1 MDHEN and CDR2 SYDVKM. The DNA of the CDR3 is TGTGCCAGCAGGGCCGCCGGGACTAGCGGCTACAATGAGCAGTTCTTC. Residues: CASRAAGTSGYNEQFF. The variable domain in full, with the rest retrieved from reference TRBV28 and TRBJ2-1, is DVKVTQSSRYLVKRTGEKVFLECVQDMDHENMFWYRQDPGLGLRLIYFSYDVKMKEKGDIPEGYSVSREKKERFSLILESASTNQTSMYLCASRAAGTSGYNEQFFGPGTRLTVL.

The chain has TRBV6-1 and TRBJ2-7; no clear D. The CDR3 is made up of 12 amino acids. Looked up from germline, CDR1 is MNHNS and CDR2 is SASEGT. V gave up 4 bases and J gave up 6 bases, with 10 bases separating them. CDR3 nucleotide sequence: TGTGCCAGCAGTGCGGTGTTCCCCGAGCAGTACTTC. This gives the protein CASSAVFPEQYF.

This rearrangement joins TRBV19 to TRBJ1-2; 8 bases fit TRBD1. The V gene's germline CDR1 is LNHDA and CDR2 SQIVND (reference sequence). The CDR3 is 16 residues long. V trimming: 3 bases; J trimming: 0 bases; junction bases outside the gene matches: 6. Written as DNA, the CDR3 is TGTGCCAGTAGTATTTACGGGACAGGTACTAACTATGGCTACACCTTC. Residues: CASSIYGTGTNYGYTF.

This clone was detected a few times. This sequence joins TRBV28 and TRBJ1-5; D is ambiguous. The CDR3 has 14 residues. The V gene lost 4 bases and the J gene lost 5 bases, with 12 bases spanning the gap. Per germline, CDR1 MDHEN and CDR2 SYDVKM. CDR3 loop: CASSSPLRDQPQHF. CDR3 nucleotide sequence: TGTGCCAGCAGTTCACCACTAAGGGATCAGCCCCAGCATTTT. The variable domain in full, completed from reference TRBV28 and TRBJ1-5, reads DVKVTQSSRYLVKRTGEKVFLECVQDMDHENMFWYRQDPGLGLRLIYFSYDVKMKEKGDIPEGYSVSREKKERFSLILESASTNQTSMYLCASSSPLRDQPQHFGDGTRLSIL.

This clone was found a few times. The V and J genes are TRBV7-2 and TRBJ2-7; TRBD1 might be the D (6 bases). Trimming stripped 5 bases from V and 3 bases from J, with 14 bases between. This CDR3 contains 14 residues. The germline V gene has CDR1 SGHTA and CDR2 FQGNSA. The CDR3 DNA reads as TGTGCCAGCAGCCTACAGGGTTCGCTCTACGAGCAGTACTTC. This translates into CASSLQGSLYEQYF.

The chain employs TRBV9 and TRBJ1-2; D is uncertain. There are 14 residues in the CDR3. CDR1 SGDLS and CDR2 YYNGEE come from the germline V gene. Trimming took off 1 base at V and 8 bases at J, with 15 bases between the two ends. CDR3 in amino acids: CASSVSSRPEGYTF. CDR3 DNA sequence: TGTGCCAGCAGCGTAAGTTCGAGACCTGAGGGCTACACCTTC.

The chain uses TRBV19 and TRBJ1-5; no definite D call. V was pared by 3 bases and J by 0 bases, with 9 bases between. The CDR3 is 15 residues long. CDR1 and CDR2 from the germline V gene are LNHDA and SQIVND (reference sequence). The CDR3 bases are TGTGCCAGTAGTATGAAGGGATATAGCAATCAGCCCCAGCATTTT. Amino acid sequence: CASSMKGYSNQPQHF.

The gene calls are TRBV28 and TRBJ1-3; D is uncertain. The V gene's germline CDR1 is MDHEN and CDR2 SYDVKM. The V and J ends lost 6 bases and 0 bases respectively, with 12 bases between them. The CDR3 runs to 15 residues. The CDR3 nucleotides read TGTGCCAGCAGCCCCGGTGGGCACTCTGGAAACACCATATATTTT. Translated, it gives CASSPGGHSGNTIYF.

This sequence joins TRBV7-2 and TRBJ1-5; 8 nucleotides line up with TRBD1. The trim removed 0 bases at V and 1 base at J, leaving 5 bases unmatched. The CDR3 spans 17 residues. In germline, CDR1 is SGHTA, CDR2 FQGNSA. As DNA, the CDR3 is TGTGCCAGCAGCTTAGCGCAGGGGGCTTGGAGCAATCAGCCCCAGCATTTT. It yields the protein CASSLAQGAWSNQPQHF.

This clone was observed a few times. The chain couples TRBV5-1 to TRBJ2-7, with 10 bases lining up with TRBD1. V shed 4 bases and J 7 bases; nucleotides not matched to a gene: 8. This CDR3 has 14 amino acids. The germline gives CDR1 SGHRS, CDR2 YFSETQ. CDR3 loop: CASSVSTGGGEQYF. The CDR3 region has the DNA TGCGCCAGCAGCGTCTCGACAGGGGGCGGTGAGCAGTACTTC.

The chain is built from TRBV6-5 and TRBJ2-5; 9 nucleotides agree with TRBD1. This CDR3 comprises 15 residues. Germline CDR1 reads MNHEY; CDR2 reads SVGAGI. J lost 4 bases, V lost 5 bases, and 8 bases had no gene match. The CDR3 DNA sequence: TGTGCCAGCAGTCGGTTAGGGACAGGGTTAGAGACCCAGTACTTC. Translation: CASSRLGTGLETQYF.